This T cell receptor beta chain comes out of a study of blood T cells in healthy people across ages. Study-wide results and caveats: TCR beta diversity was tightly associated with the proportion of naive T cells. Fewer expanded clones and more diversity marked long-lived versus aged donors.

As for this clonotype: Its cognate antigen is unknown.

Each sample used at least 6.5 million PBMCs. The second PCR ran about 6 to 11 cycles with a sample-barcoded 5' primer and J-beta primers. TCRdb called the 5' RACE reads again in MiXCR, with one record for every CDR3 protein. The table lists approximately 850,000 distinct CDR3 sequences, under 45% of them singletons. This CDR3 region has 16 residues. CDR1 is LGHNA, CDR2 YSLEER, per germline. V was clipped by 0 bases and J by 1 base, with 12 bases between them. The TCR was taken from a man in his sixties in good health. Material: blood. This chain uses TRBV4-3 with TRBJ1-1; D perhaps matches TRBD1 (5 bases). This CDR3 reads CASSQDYGAANTEAFF. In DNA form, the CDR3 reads TGCGCCAGCAGCCAAGATTACGGGGCAGCGAACACTGAAGCTTTCTTT.